The following is a T cell receptor beta chain sequence with its context. The length of the CDR3 is 15 residues. Trimming left V 0 bases short and J 1 base short, with 9 bases between. Germline lookup yields CDR1 KGHSH and CDR2 LQKENI. In the study's own analysis: Reference gene primers were amplified, and this amplification served to estimate nucleated cell counts. Sequencing used immunoSEQ multiplex PCR; TCRdb keeps in-frame clones, though not all of them. The DNA gave D and trimming, while V, J and clone size come from that table. Seen here are over 65,000 clones, about nine tenths observed once, and the top ten hold 25% to 30%. These data are taken from a study of blood T cell repertoires in COVID-19. Study background: Acute-phase and convalescent COVID-19 samples originated in the United States, Italy and Spain. The analysed material was cDNA or gDNA that came from T cells, B-cell-depleted T cells, or PBMCs.

Sequenced: peripheral blood. The TCR sequence derives from a man in his fifties with active or convalescent COVID-19. The genes are TRBV18 and TRBJ1-1; D gene uncertain. CDR3 bases: TGTGCCAGCTCACCACCGATGGGCGCGAACACTGAAGCTTTCTTT. This sequence encodes CASSPPMGANTEAFF. Looking up the rest from reference TRBV18 and TRBJ1-1 gives the full variable domain: NAGVMQNPRHLVRRRGQEARLRCSPMKGHSHVYWYRQLPEEGLKFMVYLQKENIIDESGMPKERFSAEFPKEGPSILRIQQVVRGDSAAYFCASSPPMGANTEAFFGQGTRLTVV.